This TCR beta chain was observed in a study of spatial heterogeneity in lung cancer. Overall study context: Patients with untreated early-stage non-small cell lung cancer, numbering 72, were the donors. On average, each unique TCR and UMI combination appeared more than ten times in raw reads. The follow-up PBMC samples were sequenced whenever they were available. The median time to follow-up was approximately 2 years after resection.

The sample holds many counts of this clonotype. The CDR3 covers 14 residues. The V gene's germline CDR1 is LNHDA and CDR2 SQIVND (reference sequence). V was cut by 6 bases and J by 2 bases, with 13 bases left in between. This sample's time point: blood at routine non-recurrence follow-up after resection. Whole RNA from tumor, nontumor lung or frozen PBMC was sequenced unsorted. One entry per CDR3 protein results from TCRdb running MiXCR on the 5' RACE reads. The profile shows tens of thousands of distinct CDR3 sequences, roughly 7.4% of them singletons. Source: PBMCs, taken at follow-up. The V and J genes are TRBV19 and TRBJ1-2; D unresolved. The TCR was taken from a female donor with early-stage non-small cell lung cancer. CDR3 amino acids: CASRRITKNYGYTF. The DNA of the CDR3 is TGTGCCAGTAGACGGATTACTAAGAACTATGGCTACACCTTC.